This T cell receptor beta chain was recorded in a study of blood T cell repertoires in COVID-19. The CDR3 sequence is 17 residues long. Germline assignment: CDR1 MGHRA and CDR2 YSYEKL. With V trimmed by 1 base and J by 3 bases, 5 bases remained unmatched. Each participant's cohort was designated according to participant-reported clinical history. This clone appeared a single time. TCRdb's copy holds only in-frame clones and misses some; the assay was immunoSEQ multiplex PCR. The sample holds some 330,000 clones, around 87% seen once. This clonotype originated in a man between 35 and 55 years old in a cohort exposed to, infected with or recovered from COVID-19 (not recorded which). Input material: PBMCs or T cells enriched from blood (not recorded which). The genes are TRBV4-1 and TRBJ2-1, with 11 bases lining up with TRBD2. As DNA, the CDR3 is TGCGCCAGCAGCCAAGTTCTAGCGGGAGGCCTCTACAATGAGCAGTTCTTC. As protein: CASSQVLAGGLYNEQFF.